These 7 T cell receptor beta chains share one sample of origin, sequenced in a study of blood T cell repertoires in COVID-19. Produced via immunoSEQ multiplex PCR; TCRdb's table is partial and in-frame only. This sample has just over 300,000 clones; over 75% occur once, and the top ten carry roughly 2.3%. Sequences were obtained from PBMCs or T cells enriched from blood (not recorded which). Receptor source: a man aged 30 to 39 who had recovered from COVID-19.

This rearrangement joins TRBV10-1 to TRBJ2-3; the match to TRBD2 covers 7 bases. V was clipped by 8 bases and J by 4 bases; unmatched bases: 9. The CDR3 has 14 amino acids. The V gene's germline CDR1 is WNHNN and CDR2 SYGVQD (reference sequence). The CDR3 protein is CASCPGGDPDTQYF. In DNA form, the CDR3 reads TGCGCCAGCTGCCCTGGGGGGGATCCAGATACGCAGTATTTT.

The chain couples TRBV4-1 to TRBJ1-6; 7 nucleotides align to TRBD1. The CDR3 spans 16 residues. Germline CDR1 and CDR2: MGHRA and YSYEKL. J gave up 0 bases and V 5 bases, and 4 bases lay outside the gene matches. CDR3 coding DNA: TGCGCCAGCAGCTCGGACAGGAGCTCCTATAATTCACCCCTCCACTTT. This sequence encodes CASSSDRSSYNSPLHF.

V usage is TRBV6-5 and J usage is TRBJ1-4; D is unresolved. The CDR3 totals 14 residues. Germline V CDR1 and CDR2: MNHEY, SVGAGI. Between the trimmed V and J ends, which lost 6 bases and 3 bases, there was a span of 11 bases. The CDR3 loop is CASSLSGPNEKLFF. CDR3 nucleotide sequence: TGTGCCAGCAGCCTTTCGGGTCCTAATGAAAAACTGTTTTTT.

This chain uses TRBV12-3 or TRBV12-4 with TRBJ1-2, with a tentative D call TRBD1 (6 bases). The CDR3 length is 13 residues. V was cut by 5 bases and J by 7 bases, with 14 bases left in between. The CDR3 region is CASSRRDTGGYTF. The CDR3 DNA sequence: TGTGCCAGCAGTCGACGGGACACAGGTGGCTACACCTTC.

This CDR3 is CASSLPDLAGYTF. DNA of the CDR3: TGTGCCAGCAGCTTGCCGGACTTGGCTGGCTACACCTTC. The V gene is TRBV7-3, the J gene TRBJ1-2, with D unclear. The CDR3 spans 13 residues. Trimming removed 3 bases from V and 7 bases from J, with 12 bases in between. Germline CDR1 and CDR2: SGHTA and FQGTGA.

The chain employs TRBV27 and TRBJ2-3; 9 bases map to TRBD1. Looked up from germline, CDR1 is MNHEY and CDR2 is SMNVEV (reference sequence). V trimming: 5 bases; J trimming: 1 base; junction bases outside the gene matches: 4. CDR3 length: 15 residues. CDR3 DNA: TGTGCCAGCAGTACCCGGGACAGGGGCACAGATACGCAGTATTTT. It is translated as CASSTRDRGTDTQYF.

V gene TRBV7-3 combines with J gene TRBJ1-4; D is possibly TRBD1 (6 bases). V gave up 2 bases and J gave up 8 bases, with 24 bases separating them. The CDR3 has 18 residues. CDR1 and CDR2 (germline): SGHTA, FQGTGA. The CDR3 DNA reads TGTGCCAGCAGCTTACTACAACCAATTGCGGGGGGCAGGGAAAAACTGTTTTTT. It translates to CASSLLQPIAGGREKLFF.